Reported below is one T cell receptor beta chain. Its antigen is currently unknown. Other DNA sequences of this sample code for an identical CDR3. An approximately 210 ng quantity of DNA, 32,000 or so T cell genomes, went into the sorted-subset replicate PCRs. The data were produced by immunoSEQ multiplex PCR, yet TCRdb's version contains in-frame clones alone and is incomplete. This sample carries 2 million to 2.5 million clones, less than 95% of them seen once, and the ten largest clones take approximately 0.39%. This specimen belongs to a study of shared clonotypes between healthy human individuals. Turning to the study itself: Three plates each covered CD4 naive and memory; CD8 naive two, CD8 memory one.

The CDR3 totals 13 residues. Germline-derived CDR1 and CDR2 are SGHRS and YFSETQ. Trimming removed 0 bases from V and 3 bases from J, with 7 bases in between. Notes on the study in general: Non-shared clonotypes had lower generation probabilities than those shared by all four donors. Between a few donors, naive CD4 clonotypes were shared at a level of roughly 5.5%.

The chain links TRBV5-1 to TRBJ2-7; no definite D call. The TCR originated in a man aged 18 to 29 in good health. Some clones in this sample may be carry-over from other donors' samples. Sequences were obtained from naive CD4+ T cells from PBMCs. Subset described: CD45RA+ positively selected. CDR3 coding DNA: TGCGCCAGCAGCTTGGAATCCGGCTACGAGCAGTACTTC. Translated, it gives CASSLESGYEQYF.